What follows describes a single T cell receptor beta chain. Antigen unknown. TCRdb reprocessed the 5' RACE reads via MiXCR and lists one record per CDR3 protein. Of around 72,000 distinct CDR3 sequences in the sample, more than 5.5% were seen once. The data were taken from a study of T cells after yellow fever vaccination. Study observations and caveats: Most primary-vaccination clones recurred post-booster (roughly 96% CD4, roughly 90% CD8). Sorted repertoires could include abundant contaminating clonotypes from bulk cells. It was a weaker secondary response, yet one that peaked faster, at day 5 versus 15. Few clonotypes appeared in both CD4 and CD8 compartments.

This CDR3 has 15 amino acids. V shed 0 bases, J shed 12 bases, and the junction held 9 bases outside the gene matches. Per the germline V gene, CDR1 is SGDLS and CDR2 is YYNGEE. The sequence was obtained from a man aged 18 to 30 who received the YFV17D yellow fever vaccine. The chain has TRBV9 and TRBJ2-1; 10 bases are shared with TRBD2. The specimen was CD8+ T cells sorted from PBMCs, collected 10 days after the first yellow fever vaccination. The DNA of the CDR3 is TGTGCCAGCAGCGTAGCTAGCGGGGGCTCAGGGGGGCAGTTCTTC. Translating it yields CASSVASGGSGGQFF.